This TCR beta chain is from a study of identifying expanded T cells in peripheral blood. Notes on the study in general: Approximately 2-week clone count variance significantly increased as total template count grew. About 1.3 clones differed between technical replicates, versus around 15 and 19 over time.

The germline V gene has CDR1 SNHLY and CDR2 FYNNEI. This CDR3 comprises 15 residues. The V end was cut by 7 bases, the J end by 0 bases, with 10 bases between. No infections or other immune events were documented during collection. Note on this clone: Antigen specificity is unknown.

The protocol was immunoSEQ multiplex PCR, while the TCRdb copy is restricted to in-frame clones and leaves out a portion. This table has 75,000 to 90,000 clones, approximately 90% appearing once. This clonotype was sampled from a person between 18 and 70 years old in good health. The rearrangement joins TRBV2 to TRBJ1-6; D unclear. The sample taken for sequencing was blood. The CDR3 bases are TGTGCCAGCAAGGCGTCGAGCTCCTATAATTCACCCCTCCACTTT. Translating gives CASKASSSYNSPLHF.